A single sample gave rise to the 24 T cell receptor beta chains below, sequenced in a study of cytomegalovirus exposure and HLA in healthy donors. PCR involved 60 Vbeta and 13 Jbeta primers. Assay: immunoSEQ multiplex PCR; the TCRdb copy retains only in-frame clones and omits some. The repertoire has fewer than 70,000 clones, around 80% of them found once; the top ten carry roughly 3.9%. The sequencing sample was made of PBMCs. Receptors originate from a woman aged 35 to 49 in good health and CMV-seronegative.

The CDR3 loop reads CASSEDLNGASYNEQFF. In nucleotides, the CDR3 is TGTGCCAGCAGTGAAGACTTGAATGGGGCCTCCTACAATGAGCAGTTCTTC. The J gene is TRBJ2-1, the V gene TRBV2; perhaps TRBD1 as D (5 bases). Looked up from germline, CDR1 is SNHLY and CDR2 is FYNNEI. This CDR3 region has 17 residues. V lost 1 base to trimming and J lost 0 bases, with 13 bases between them.

The rearrangement uses TRBV10-3 and TRBJ2-1, with TRBD2 matching 13 bases. The junction had 6 bases not matched to a gene; V was cut back by 4 bases and J by 15 bases. Germline V gives CDR1 ENHRY, CDR2 SYGVKD. CDR3 size: 13 residues. As DNA, the CDR3 is TGTGCCATCAGTGGGACTAGCGGGAGTTTTCTGTTCTTC. Translating it yields CAISGTSGSFLFF.

The chain is built from TRBV7-2 and TRBJ2-2, with 9 positions matching TRBD1. Germline-derived CDR1 and CDR2 are SGHTA and FQGNSA. V lost 9 bases, J lost 4 bases, and 12 bases stayed unmatched. The CDR3 totals 16 residues. The CDR3 loop reads CASNPGTGSPTGELFF. The CDR3 DNA is TGTGCCAGTAATCCCGGGACAGGGAGTCCCACCGGGGAGCTGTTTTTT.

The chain is built from TRBV29-1 and TRBJ2-6; the D gene is possibly TRBD1 (5 bases). Germline V lookup: CDR1 SQVTM, CDR2 ANQGSEA. This CDR3 contains 15 residues. Trimming shortened V by 4 bases and J by 0 bases, and 10 bases separated the two germline ends. DNA for the CDR3: TGCAGCGTTGCCAGGGTTGCCTCTGGGGCCAACGTCCTGACTTTC. Protein product: CSVARVASGANVLTF. Supplemented by reference TRBV29-1 and TRBJ2-6, the full variable domain reads SAVISQKPSRDICQRGTSLTIQCQVDSQVTMMFWYRQQPGQSLTLIATANQGSEATYESGFVIDKFPISRPNLTFSTLTVSNMSPEDSSIYLCSVARVASGANVLTFGAGSRLTVL.

The chain employs TRBV4-1 and TRBJ1-3; no clear D. The germline V and J ends were trimmed by 4 bases and 1 base, with 11 bases remaining between them. This CDR3 is built from 15 residues. The germline CDR1 and CDR2 sequences are MGHRA and YSYEKL. Here the CDR3 reads CASSPTATSGNTIYF. The CDR3 coding sequence is TGCGCCAGCAGCCCGACTGCTACATCTGGAAACACCATATATTTT.

This sequence joins TRBV5-5 and TRBJ1-6; 8 bases are a match to TRBD1. CDR1 SGHKS and CDR2 YYEKEE come from the germline V gene (reference sequence). V was pared by 1 base and J by 9 bases, with 12 bases of the junction left unmatched. There are 17 residues in the CDR3. The CDR3 coding sequence is TGTGCCAGCAGCTTGTCAGGGGGCAAGGGGCTGAGTTCACCCCTCCACTTT. It is translated as CASSLSGGKGLSSPLHF.

This clone occurred once. The chain uses TRBV6-1 and TRBJ1-1; D is undetermined. With 8 bases removed from V and 0 bases from J, the gap between germline ends came to 10 bases. The V gene's germline CDR1 is MNHNS and CDR2 SASEGT. CDR3 length: 13 residues. The CDR3 DNA reads TGTGCCAGCGGAGTGAAGGTGAACACTGAAGCTTTCTTT. Protein product: CASGVKVNTEAFF.

The V gene is TRBV9, the J gene TRBJ1-5; tentative D call: TRBD1 (5 bases). The CDR3 sequence is 15 residues long. Trimming shortened V by 3 bases and J by 3 bases, and 13 bases separated the two germline ends. The germline V gene encodes CDR1 SGDLS and CDR2 YYNGEE. CDR3 nucleotides: TGTGCCAGCAGCGCGGACGGTGGGGCCAATCAGCCCCAGCATTTT. Translation gives CASSADGGANQPQHF.

This chain uses TRBV5-6 with TRBJ2-7; 9 bases are shared with TRBD2. The CDR3 has 17 amino acids. With V trimmed by 4 bases and J by 7 bases, 18 bases remained unmatched. CDR1 is SGHDT and CDR2 is YYEEEE in the germline V gene. CDR3 DNA sequence: TGTGCCAGCAGCAACCTCTCGACTAGCGGACGCTCTTTGGAGCAGTACTTC. This encodes CASSNLSTSGRSLEQYF.

The chain is built from TRBV10-1 and TRBJ2-1, with a weak D call TRBD1 (6 bases). Trimming took off 2 bases at V and 11 bases at J, with 13 bases between the two ends. Germline CDR1 WNHNN, CDR2 SYGVQD (reference sequence). This CDR3 has 13 residues. CDR3 in DNA: TGCGCCAGCAGTGAGACTGGACAGTTCCAGCAGTTCTTC. It encodes CASSETGQFQQFF.

The chain has TRBV11-1 and TRBJ1-5; possibly TRBD1 for D (6 bases). V dropped 2 bases and J dropped 7 bases, with 15 bases sitting between them. This CDR3 spans 15 amino acids. Germline CDR1 reads SGHAT; CDR2 reads FQDESV (reference sequence). DNA of the CDR3: TGTGCCAGCAGCTTAAACGGCCAGGGGAGCCAGCCCCAGCATTTT. Its protein is CASSLNGQGSQPQHF.

This chain joins TRBV29-1 and TRBJ2-3, with 11 bases fitting TRBD2. The germline CDR1 and CDR2 sequences are SQVTM and ANQGSEA. Trimming took 5 bases from V and 2 from J; bases not matched to a gene: 6. There are 15 residues in the CDR3. The CDR3 protein is CSVSGLAGHTDTQYF. CDR3 DNA sequence: TGCAGCGTTTCCGGACTAGCGGGCCACACAGATACGCAGTATTTT.

The CDR3 reads CASSLVGNYNEQFF. The CDR3 DNA is TGTGCCAGCAGTTTAGTCGGGAACTACAATGAGCAGTTCTTC. This chain uses TRBV27 with TRBJ2-1; weak D call: TRBD2 (5 bases). The germline V gene encodes CDR1 MNHEY and CDR2 SMNVEV (reference sequence). Deletions cut 2 bases from V and 3 bases from J, with 8 bases between. The CDR3 consists of 14 residues.

V and J are TRBV4-1 and TRBJ1-5; D gene ambiguous. This CDR3 is built from 15 residues. The V and J ends lost 1 base and 7 bases respectively, with 14 bases between them. Germline V CDR1 and CDR2: MGHRA, YSYEKL. In DNA form, the CDR3 reads TGCGCCAGCAGCCAAGTAGAACCCCGCGGCCAGCCCCAGCATTTT. Protein sequence: CASSQVEPRGQPQHF.

This clone turned up a few times. The chain links TRBV7-2 to TRBJ1-5; 7 nucleotides align to TRBD1. CDR3 size: 13 residues. Trimming cost V 6 bases and J 7 bases; bases outside gene matches: 6. The germline gives CDR1 SGHTA, CDR2 FQGNSA. CDR3 in amino acids: CASSFDRDQPQHF. As DNA, the CDR3 is TGTGCCAGCAGTTTTGACAGGGACCAGCCCCAGCATTTT.

The rearrangement joins TRBV28 to TRBJ1-4; D might be TRBD1 (6 bases). The CDR3 covers 14 residues. The V gene lost 5 bases and the J gene lost 7 bases, with 14 bases spanning the gap. CDR1 MDHEN and CDR2 SYDVKM come from the germline V gene. The CDR3 protein is CASSKPGEGEKLFF. The CDR3 DNA reads as TGTGCCAGCAGTAAACCAGGGGAAGGTGAAAAACTGTTTTTT.

J is TRBJ2-1 and V is TRBV15; TRBD2 agrees at 8 bases. CDR1 and CDR2 from the germline V gene are LNHNV and YYDKDF (reference sequence). J was trimmed by 9 bases and V by 3 bases; bases with no gene match: 19. The CDR3 is 18 residues long. CDR3 in amino acids: CATSSSGTSQYVRSEQFF. The CDR3 DNA reads TGTGCCACCAGCAGTAGCGGGACTAGTCAATATGTGAGAAGTGAGCAGTTCTTC.

The chain uses TRBV7-3 and TRBJ1-1; tentative D call: TRBD1 (5 bases). This CDR3 region has 14 residues. Looked up from germline, CDR1 is SGHTA and CDR2 is FQGTGA. V was pared by 5 bases and J by 1 base, with 11 bases between. The CDR3 DNA follows: TGTGCCAGCAGCGTGGGAGGGGAGAACACTGAAGCTTTCTTT. Amino acid sequence: CASSVGGENTEAFF.

This sequence joins TRBV28 and TRBJ2-1; TRBD2 agrees at 11 bases. J gave up 5 bases and V 4 bases, and 7 bases lay outside the gene matches. CDR1 MDHEN and CDR2 SYDVKM come from the germline V gene. This CDR3 is 16 amino acids long. The chain's CDR3 is CASSSFSGRAHNEQFF. The CDR3 DNA reads as TGTGCCAGCAGTTCCTTTAGCGGGAGGGCCCACAATGAGCAGTTCTTC.

The chain recombines TRBV5-1 with TRBJ2-1, with 12 bases fitting TRBD2. This CDR3 contains 16 residues. V shed 0 bases, J shed 10 bases, and the junction held 8 bases outside the gene matches. Germline CDR1 and CDR2: SGHRS and YFSETQ. Here the CDR3 DNA reads TGCGCCAGCAGCTTGGCGGCTAGCGGGAGGGCCGGGGAGCAGTTCTTC. Translated, it gives CASSLAASGRAGEQFF. Full variable domain (remainder filled in from reference TRBV5-1 and TRBJ2-1): KAGVTQTPRYLIKTRGQQVTLSCSPISGHRSVSWYQQTPGQGLQFLFEYFSETQRNKGNFPGRFSGRQFSNSRSEMNVSTLELGDSALYLCASSLAASGRAGEQFFGPGTRLTVL.

The chain is built from TRBV2 and TRBJ2-1, with D perhaps TRBD2 (6 bases). CDR1 and CDR2 (germline): SNHLY, FYNNEI. V was trimmed by 8 bases and J by 3 bases, leaving 14 bases between them. The CDR3 runs to 14 residues. CDR3: CASLRDSNYNEQFF. The DNA of the CDR3 is TGTGCCAGCCTCCGGGACTCCAACTACAATGAGCAGTTCTTC.

V gene TRBV25-1 combines with J gene TRBJ2-3, with D unclear. Germline V gives CDR1 MGHDK, CDR2 SYGVNS. CDR3 size: 15 residues. The germline V and J ends were trimmed by 6 bases and 7 bases, with 20 bases remaining between them. Here the CDR3 DNA reads TGTGCCAGCAGCCCCCCCCCGAGCGCACCCAATACGCAGTATTTT. Protein product: CASSPPPSAPNTQYF.

This chain uses TRBV2 with TRBJ2-2; D may be TRBD1 (5 bases). In germline, CDR1 is SNHLY, CDR2 FYNNEI. This CDR3 region has 12 residues. Deletions cut 7 bases from V and 6 bases from J, with 9 bases between. CDR3 residues: CASTVGPGELFF. DNA for the CDR3: TGTGCCAGCACCGTGGGGCCCGGGGAGCTGTTTTTT.

V usage is TRBV7-9 and J usage is TRBJ2-1; 10 bases match TRBD1. Germline-derived CDR1 and CDR2 are SEHNR and FQNEAQ (reference sequence). V dropped 2 bases and J dropped 3; count of bases not matched to a gene: 10. The CDR3 has 18 residues. The CDR3 protein is CASSLIGRQGAVYNEQFF. The DNA for the CDR3 is TGTGCCAGCAGCTTAATAGGTAGACAGGGGGCGGTCTACAATGAGCAGTTCTTC. The complete variable domain, with remaining parts taken from reference TRBV7-9 and TRBJ2-1, reads DTGVSQNPRHKITKRGQNVTFRCDPISEHNRLYWYRQTLGQGPEFLTYFQNEAQLEKSRLLSDRFSAERPKGSFSTLEIQRTEQGDSAMYLCASSLIGRQGAVYNEQFFGPGTRLTVL.